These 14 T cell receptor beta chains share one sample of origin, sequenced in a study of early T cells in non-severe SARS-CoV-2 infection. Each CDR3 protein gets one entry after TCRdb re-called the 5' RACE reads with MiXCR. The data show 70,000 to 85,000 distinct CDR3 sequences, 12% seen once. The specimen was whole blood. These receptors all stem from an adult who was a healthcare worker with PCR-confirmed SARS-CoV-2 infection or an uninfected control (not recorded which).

CDR3 in amino acids: CASSLPPVLQSSYEQYF. The CDR3 bases are TGTGCCAGCAGCTTACCCCCCGTCCTTCAGAGCTCCTACGAGCAGTACTTC. The gene calls are TRBV11-2 and TRBJ2-7; D not resolved. This CDR3 contains 17 residues. The V gene lost 2 bases and the J gene lost 0 bases, with 17 bases spanning the gap. In germline, CDR1 is SGHAT, CDR2 FQNNGV.

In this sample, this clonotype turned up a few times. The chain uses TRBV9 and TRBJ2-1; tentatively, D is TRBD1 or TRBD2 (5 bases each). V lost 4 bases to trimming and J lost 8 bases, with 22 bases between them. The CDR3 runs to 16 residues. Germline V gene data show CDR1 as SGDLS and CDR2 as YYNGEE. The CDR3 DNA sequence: TGTGCCAGCAGCCTGTCCGTTGGCACCAGAGGGGATGAGCAGTTCTTC. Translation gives CASSLSVGTRGDEQFF. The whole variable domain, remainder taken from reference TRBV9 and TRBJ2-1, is DSGVTQTPKHLITATGQRVTLRCSPRSGDLSVYWYQQSLDQGLQFLIQYYNGEERAKGNILERFSAQQFPDLHSELNLSSLELGDSALYFCASSLSVGTRGDEQFFGPGTRLTVL.

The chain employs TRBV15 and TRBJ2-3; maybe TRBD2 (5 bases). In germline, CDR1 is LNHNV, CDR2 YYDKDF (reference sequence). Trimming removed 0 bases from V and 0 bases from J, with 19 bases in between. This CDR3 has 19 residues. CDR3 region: CATSRDLVGSRTSTDTQYF. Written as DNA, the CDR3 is TGTGCCACCAGCAGAGATCTTGTAGGGTCACGGACTAGCACAGATACGCAGTATTTT.

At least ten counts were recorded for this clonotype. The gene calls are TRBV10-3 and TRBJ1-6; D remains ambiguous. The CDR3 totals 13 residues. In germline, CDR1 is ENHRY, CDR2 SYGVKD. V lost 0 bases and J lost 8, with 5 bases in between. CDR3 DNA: TGTGCCATCAGTGAGTCGAGCGATTCACCCCTCCACTTT. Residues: CAISESSDSPLHF.

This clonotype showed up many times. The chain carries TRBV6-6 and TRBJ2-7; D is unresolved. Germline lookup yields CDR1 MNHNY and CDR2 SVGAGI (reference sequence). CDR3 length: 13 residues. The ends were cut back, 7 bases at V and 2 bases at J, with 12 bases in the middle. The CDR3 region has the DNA TGTGCCAGCACCAACCCGCAGACCTACGAGCAGTACTTC. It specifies CASTNPQTYEQYF.

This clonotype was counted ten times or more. The CDR3 sequence is CATSDLRAVSYNEQFF. The CDR3 DNA follows: TGTGCCACCAGTGATTTGAGGGCCGTCTCCTACAATGAGCAGTTCTTC. The chain links TRBV24-1 to TRBJ2-1; D is uncertain. This CDR3 has 16 amino acids. V was clipped by 0 bases and J by 0 bases, with 8 bases between them. The germline CDR1 and CDR2 sequences are KGHDR and SFDVKD.

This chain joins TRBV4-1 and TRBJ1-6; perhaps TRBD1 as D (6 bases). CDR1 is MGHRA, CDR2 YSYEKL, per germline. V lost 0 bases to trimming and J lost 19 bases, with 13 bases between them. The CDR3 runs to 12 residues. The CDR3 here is CASSQDRRQVHF. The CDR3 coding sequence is TGCGCCAGCAGCCAAGACAGGAGACAGGTTCACTTT.

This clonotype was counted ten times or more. The CDR3 reads CASSPGGPNEQFF. For the CDR3, the DNA is TGTGCCAGCAGCCCCGGGGGTCCCAATGAGCAGTTCTTC. The V and J genes are TRBV7-9 and TRBJ2-1; D might be TRBD2 (6 bases). CDR3 length equals 13 residues. Trimming stripped 5 bases from V and 6 bases from J, with 11 bases between. The germline V gene encodes CDR1 SEHNR and CDR2 FQNEAQ (reference sequence). The full variable domain, with the rest looked up from reference TRBV7-9 and TRBJ2-1, is DTGVSQNPRHKITKRGQNVTFRCDPISEHNRLYWYRQTLGQGPEFLTYFQNEAQLEKSRLLSDRFSAERPKGSFSTLEIQRTEQGDSAMYLCASSPGGPNEQFFGPGTRLTVL.

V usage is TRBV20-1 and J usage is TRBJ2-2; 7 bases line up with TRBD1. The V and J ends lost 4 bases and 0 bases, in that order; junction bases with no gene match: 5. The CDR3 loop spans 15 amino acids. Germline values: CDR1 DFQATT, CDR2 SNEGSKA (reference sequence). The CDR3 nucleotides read TGCAGTGCTATAAGACAGGGCGCGAACACCGGGGAGCTGTTTTTT. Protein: CSAIRQGANTGELFF.

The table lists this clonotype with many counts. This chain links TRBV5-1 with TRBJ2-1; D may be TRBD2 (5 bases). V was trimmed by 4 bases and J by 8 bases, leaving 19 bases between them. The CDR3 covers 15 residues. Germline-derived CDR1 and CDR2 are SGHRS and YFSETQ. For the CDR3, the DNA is TGCGCCAGCAGCCAAGCGGTGGGCCCACGACATGAGCAGTTCTTC. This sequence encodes CASSQAVGPRHEQFF. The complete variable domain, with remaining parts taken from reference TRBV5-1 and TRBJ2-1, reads KAGVTQTPRYLIKTRGQQVTLSCSPISGHRSVSWYQQTPGQGLQFLFEYFSETQRNKGNFPGRFSGRQFSNSRSEMNVSTLELGDSALYLCASSQAVGPRHEQFFGPGTRLTVL.

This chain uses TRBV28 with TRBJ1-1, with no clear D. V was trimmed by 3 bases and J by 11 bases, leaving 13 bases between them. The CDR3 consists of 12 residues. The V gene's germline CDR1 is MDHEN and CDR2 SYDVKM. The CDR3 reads CASSLRGLRAFF. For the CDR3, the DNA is TGTGCCAGCAGTTTGAGAGGTCTTCGGGCTTTCTTT.

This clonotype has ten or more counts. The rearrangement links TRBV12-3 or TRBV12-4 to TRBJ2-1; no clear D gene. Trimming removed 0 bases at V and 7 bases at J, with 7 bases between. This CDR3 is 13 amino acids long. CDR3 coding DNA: TGTGCCAGCAGTTTAGCGATGGGGAATGAGCAGTTCTTC. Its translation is CASSLAMGNEQFF.

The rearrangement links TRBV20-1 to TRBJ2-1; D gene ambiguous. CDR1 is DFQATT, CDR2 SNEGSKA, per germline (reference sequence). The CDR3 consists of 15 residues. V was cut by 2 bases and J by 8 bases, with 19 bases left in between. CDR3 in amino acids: CSARKPGFDRDEQFF. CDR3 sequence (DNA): TGCAGTGCTAGAAAACCGGGCTTCGATCGCGATGAGCAGTTCTTC.

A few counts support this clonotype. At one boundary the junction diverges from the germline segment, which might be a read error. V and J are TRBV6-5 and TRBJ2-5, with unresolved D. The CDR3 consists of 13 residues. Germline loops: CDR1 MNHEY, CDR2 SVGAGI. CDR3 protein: CASSNRHQETQCF. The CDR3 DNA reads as TGTGCCAGCAGTAACAGACACCAAGAGACCCAGTGCTTC.